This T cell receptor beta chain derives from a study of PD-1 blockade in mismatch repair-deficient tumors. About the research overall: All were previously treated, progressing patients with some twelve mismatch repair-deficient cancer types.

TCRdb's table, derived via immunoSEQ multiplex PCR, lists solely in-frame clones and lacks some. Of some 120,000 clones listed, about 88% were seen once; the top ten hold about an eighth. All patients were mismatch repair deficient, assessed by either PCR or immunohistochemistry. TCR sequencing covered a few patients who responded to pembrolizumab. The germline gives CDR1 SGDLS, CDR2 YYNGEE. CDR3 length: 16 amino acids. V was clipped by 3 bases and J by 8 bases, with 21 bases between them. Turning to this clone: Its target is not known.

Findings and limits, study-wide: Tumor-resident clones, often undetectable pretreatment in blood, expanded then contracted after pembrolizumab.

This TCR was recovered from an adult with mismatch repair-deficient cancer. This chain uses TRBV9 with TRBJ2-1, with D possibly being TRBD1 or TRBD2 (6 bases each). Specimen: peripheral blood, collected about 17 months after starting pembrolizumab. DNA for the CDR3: TGTGCCAGCAGCGAGGGGGGAGCAGGGCTTGAGGATGAGCAGTTCTTC. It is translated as CASSEGGAGLEDEQFF.